Listed below are T cell receptor beta chains from one sample, sequenced in a study of blood T cell repertoires in COVID-19. TCRdb's table, derived via immunoSEQ multiplex PCR, lists solely in-frame clones and lacks some. The table has around 47,000 clones, roughly 89% seen once. Sequenced: peripheral blood. The receptors originated from a man aged 35-49 years with COVID-19, enrolled during active disease. The CDR3 runs from the conserved cysteine through the conserved F or W. The order of the fields is J gene, V gene, D gene, clone size, CDR3 protein, CDR3 DNA. The D gene is left open where the match is weak. Some rows mark clone size as missing; the rest say once, few, many or name a class of expanded clone.

TRBJ2-2,TRBV3-1/TRBV3-2,.,once,CASSQDTGELFF,TGTGCCAGCAGCCAAGATACTGGGGAGCTGTTTTTT
TRBJ2-5,TRBV7-2,.,.,CASSLWTRSVETQYF,TGTGCCAGCAGCTTATGGACAAGAAGTGTAGAGACCCAGTACTTC
TRBJ1-5,TRBV25-1,.,.,CASSDGQRQPQHF,TGTGCCAGCAGTGACGGACAACGCCAGCCCCAGCATTTT
TRBJ1-1,TRBV5-4,TRBD1,.,CASSRTGYTEAFF,TGTGCCAGCAGCCGGACAGGCTACACTGAAGCTTTCTTT
TRBJ2-7,TRBV24-1,.,.,CATSDPGTPYEQYF,TGTGCCACCAGTGATCCCGGGACTCCCTACGAGCAGTACTTC
TRBJ1-1,TRBV30,.,.,CAWVTGGTMNTEAFF,TGTGCCTGGGTGACGGGCGGGACGATGAACACTGAAGCTTTCTTT
TRBJ2-1,TRBV12-5,TRBD2,.,CASGLVRAGGIHSYNEQFF,TGTGCTAGTGGTTTGGTACGGGCGGGAGGGATTCACTCCTACAATGAGCAGTTCTTC
TRBJ2-2,TRBV11-3,.,.,CASSPFTGELFF,TGTGCCAGCAGCCCATTCACCGGGGAGCTGTTTTTT
TRBJ2-3,TRBV5-6,.,.,CASSLSGSAFTDTQYF,TGTGCCAGCAGCTTGAGCGGCTCTGCCTTCACAGATACGCAGTATTTT
TRBJ2-7,TRBV5-6,TRBD1,.,CASSWSGTGGNEQYF,TGTGCCAGCAGCTGGAGTGGGACAGGGGGAAACGAGCAGTACTTC
TRBJ2-5,TRBV11-2,.,.,CASSLWGVETQYF,TGTGCCAGCAGCTTATGGGGGGTGGAGACCCAGTACTTC
TRBJ2-1,TRBV5-6,TRBD2,.,CASSLGTSPHEQFF,TGTGCCAGCAGCTTGGGGACTAGCCCTCATGAGCAGTTCTTC
TRBJ1-2,TRBV5-1,TRBD1,.,CASSFDDRAGGYTF,TGCGCCAGCAGCTTCGACGACAGGGCAGGTGGCTACACCTTC
TRBJ2-5,TRBV25-1,TRBD2,few,CASSVLAGGGSWETQYF,TGTGCCAGCAGTGTACTAGCGGGAGGCGGTTCTTGGGAGACCCAGTACTTC
TRBJ2-1,TRBV4-1,.,.,CASSQPGGSYNEQFF,TGCGCCAGCAGCCAGCCGGGTGGTTCCTACAATGAGCAGTTCTTC
TRBJ2-6,TRBV24-1,.,.,CATMGRGIGSGANVLTF,TGTGCCACCATGGGACGGGGGATTGGCTCTGGGGCCAACGTCCTGACTTTC
TRBJ2-5,TRBV7-2,.,.,CASSLDVVQETQYF,TGTGCCAGCAGCTTAGATGTAGTCCAAGAGACCCAGTACTTC
TRBJ2-7,TRBV7-6,TRBD1,.,CASSVATGREQYF,TGTGCCAGCAGCGTCGCGACAGGGCGCGAGCAGTACTTC
TRBJ2-1,TRBV2,TRBD2,.,CASTGLAGTNEQFF,TGTGCCAGCACGGGACTAGCGGGGACCAATGAGCAGTTCTTC
TRBJ1-1,TRBV18,.,.,CASSPFNTEAFF,TGTGCCAGCTCACCCTTTAACACTGAAGCTTTCTTT
TRBJ2-3,TRBV6-5,.,.,CASSIGGLSTDTQYF,TGTGCCAGCAGCATTGGGGGGTTAAGCACAGATACGCAGTATTTT
TRBJ2-7,TRBV2,TRBD1,.,CASSRGQGRYEQYF,TGTGCCAGCAGCCGAGGACAGGGCCGCTACGAGCAGTACTTC
TRBJ1-2,TRBV14,.,.,CASSQAQGYGYTF,TGTGCCAGCAGCCAAGCACAGGGCTATGGCTACACCTTC
TRBJ2-7,TRBV15,.,.,CATSRDSVERLVRYEQYF,TGTGCCACCAGCAGAGACTCGGTTGAAAGACTAGTGCGCTACGAGCAGTACTTC